A selection of T cell receptor beta chains follows, all from one sample in a study of T cells in localized non-small cell lung cancer. Profiling relied on immunoSEQ multiplex PCR, and the TCRdb table lists in-frame clones only, not all of them. This sample has roughly 53,000 clones, with over 80% found just once. Sequencing was performed on peripheral blood mononuclear cells, taken before any cancer treatment. The source is a man aged 35 to 69 with stage III lung adenocarcinoma. The CDR3 runs from the conserved cysteine through the conserved F or W. The order of the fields is J gene, V gene, D gene, clone size, CDR3 DNA, CDR3 protein. D genes are given only for firm matches. Not all rows give a size; the values are once, few, many and, for expanded clones, a class.

>TRBJ2-2|TRBV21-1|.|.
TGTGCCAGCAGCAAGGGGGGGGAGCTGTTTTTT
CASSKGGELFF
>TRBJ1-4|TRBV20-1|.|.
TGCAGTGCTACGAATGAAAAACTGTTTTTT
CSATNEKLFF
>TRBJ1-3|TRBV9|.|.
TGTGCCAGCAGCGTAGCAGTGAACTCTGGAAACACCATATATTTT
CASSVAVNSGNTIYF
>TRBJ2-7|TRBV7-6|TRBD1|.
TGTGCCAGCAGCTGGGGGGAGGGACAGGGATTTTACGAGCAGTACTTC
CASSWGEGQGFYEQYF
>TRBJ1-1|TRBV6-5|.|.
TGTGCCAGCAGTTCGTGGCCGGGGTACACTGAAGCTTTCTTT
CASSSWPGYTEAFF
>TRBJ2-3|TRBV11-2|.|.
TGTGCCAGCAGCTTCGAGGGGCATACGCAGTATTTT
CASSFEGHTQYF
>TRBJ1-5|TRBV6-1|.|few
TGTGCCAGCAGTGATCAACAGCCCCAGCATTTT
CASSDQQPQHF
>TRBJ2-1|TRBV7-8|TRBD2|once
TGTGCCAGCACACTGGGGACAGCGGGAGGGAATGAGCAGTTCTTC
CASTLGTAGGNEQFF
>TRBJ2-4|TRBV6-1|.|.
TGTGCCAGCAGTGATCCCTCGATGGGTGGCGGAAACATTCAGTACTTC
CASSDPSMGGGNIQYF
>TRBJ1-3|TRBV10-3|.|.
TGTGCCATACTGACAGACTCTGGAAACACCATATATTTT
CAILTDSGNTIYF
>TRBJ1-4|TRBV19|.|.
TGTGCCAGTAGTATAGACCAACAGGCCAGGGATGAAAAACTGTTTTTT
CASSIDQQARDEKLFF
>TRBJ2-1|TRBV11-3|.|.
TGTGCCAGCAGCTTAGGCCGGGGGGCTTCCTACAATGAGCAGTTCTTC
CASSLGRGASYNEQFF
>TRBJ2-4|TRBV30|.|.
TGTGCCTTTGGGGGCGTAAACATTCAGTACTTC
CAFGGVNIQYF
>TRBJ2-5|TRBV19|.|.
TGTGCCAGTAGTATCGGCGGACAAGAGACCCAGTACTTC
CASSIGGQETQYF
>TRBJ2-7|TRBV11-2|.|few
TGTGCCAGCAGCCAATACTGGGGCTACGAGCAGTACTTC
CASSQYWGYEQYF
>TRBJ2-1|TRBV30|TRBD1|.
TGTGCCTGGGAGACAGGGGGAGCGGGCAATGAGCAGTTCTTC
CAWETGGAGNEQFF
>TRBJ2-3|TRBV30|.|.
TGTGCCTGGAGCCCGACAGGCACAGATACGCAGTATTTT
CAWSPTGTDTQYF
>TRBJ1-5|TRBV11-2|.|.
TGTGCCAGCAGCTCCACAGGGAGTCAGCCCCAGCATTTT
CASSSTGSQPQHF
>TRBJ1-4|TRBV11-2|TRBD1|few
TGTGCCAGCAGCTTAGGACAGGGCAATGAAAAACTGTTTTTT
CASSLGQGNEKLFF
>TRBJ2-5|TRBV30|.|.
TGTGCCTGGAGTGTAGCGGAGACCCAGTACTTC
CAWSVAETQYF
>TRBJ1-4|TRBV28|TRBD1|.
TGTGCCAGCAGTTCCGGGACAGTGGATGAAAAACTGTTTTTT
CASSSGTVDEKLFF
>TRBJ1-3|TRBV19|.|.
TGTGCCAGTAAGCACAGCTCTGGAAACACCATATATTTT
CASKHSSGNTIYF
>TRBJ1-1|TRBV25-1|.|.
TGTGCCAGCACCCCTACCCGGTCTTTAACTGAAGCTTTCTTT
CASTPTRSLTEAFF
>TRBJ1-1|TRBV18|.|.
TGTGCCAGCTCACCAGGGGGGGTCACTGAAGCTTTCTTT
CASSPGGVTEAFF
>TRBJ2-7|TRBV11-2|TRBD1|.
TGTGCCAGCAGTCTTACGTCCGGGACAGGCTACGAGCAGTACTTC
CASSLTSGTGYEQYF
>TRBJ2-1|TRBV7-9|.|.
TGTGCCAGCAGCTTAGGGGCCAGCTCCTACAATGAGCAGTTCTTC
CASSLGASSYNEQFF
>TRBJ2-7|TRBV5-6|.|.
TGTGCCAGCAGTGCCGGTTCCTCCTACGAGCAGTACTTC
CASSAGSSYEQYF